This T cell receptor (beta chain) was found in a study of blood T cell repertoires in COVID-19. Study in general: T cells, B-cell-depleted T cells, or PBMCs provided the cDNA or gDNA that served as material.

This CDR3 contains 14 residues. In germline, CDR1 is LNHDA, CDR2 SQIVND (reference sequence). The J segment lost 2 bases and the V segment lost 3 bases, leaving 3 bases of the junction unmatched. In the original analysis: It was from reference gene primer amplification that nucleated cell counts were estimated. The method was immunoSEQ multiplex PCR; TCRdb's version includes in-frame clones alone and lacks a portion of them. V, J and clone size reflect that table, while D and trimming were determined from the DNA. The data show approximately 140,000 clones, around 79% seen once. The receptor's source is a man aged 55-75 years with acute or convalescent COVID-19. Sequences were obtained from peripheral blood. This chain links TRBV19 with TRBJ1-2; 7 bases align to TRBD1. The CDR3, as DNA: TGTGCCAGTAGTATCCAGACAGGGAACTATGGCTACACCTTC. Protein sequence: CASSIQTGNYGYTF.